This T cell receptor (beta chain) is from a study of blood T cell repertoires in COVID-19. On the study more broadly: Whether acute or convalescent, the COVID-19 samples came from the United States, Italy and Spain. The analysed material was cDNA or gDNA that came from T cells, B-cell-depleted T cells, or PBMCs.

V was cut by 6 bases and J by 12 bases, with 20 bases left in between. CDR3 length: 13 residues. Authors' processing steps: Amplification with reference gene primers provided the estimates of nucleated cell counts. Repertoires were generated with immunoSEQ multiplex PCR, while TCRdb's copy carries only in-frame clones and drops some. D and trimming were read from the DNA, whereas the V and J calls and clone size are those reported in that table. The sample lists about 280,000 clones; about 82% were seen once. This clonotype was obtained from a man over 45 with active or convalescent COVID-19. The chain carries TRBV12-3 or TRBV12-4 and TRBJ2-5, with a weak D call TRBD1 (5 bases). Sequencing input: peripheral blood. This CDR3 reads CASSKTIPGREYF. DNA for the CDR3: TGTGCCAGCAGCAAAACAATCCCGGGCAGGGAGTACTTC.